This T cell receptor beta chain came from a study of lymphopenia after photon versus proton radiotherapy. General study points: Post-nadir TCR diversity decline inversely tracked overall survival among those who died. Post-nadir diversity loss with photons came from oligoclonal expansion, particularly CD8+ Temra cells. Photon-treated patients lost naive T cells and TCR diversity; proton-treated stayed stable. Survival link was tested only in deceased patients; proton benefit remains a possibility.

Profiling relied on immunoSEQ multiplex PCR, and the TCRdb table lists in-frame clones only, not all of them. Of around 150,000 clones detected, about nine tenths appear once; the ten largest clones hold about 4.7%. This clone was recorded once. What it binds is not known. The germline CDR1 and CDR2 sequences are SGHDN and FVKESK. J gave up 2 bases and V 4 bases, and 8 bases lay outside the gene matches. The CDR3 extends over 15 amino acids. The clonotype was recovered from a man in his forties or fifties with gastric cancer. Here the sequenced sample was peripheral blood, taken from a patient treated with photon-based radiotherapy. This rearrangement joins TRBV14 to TRBJ2-7; TRBD2 aligns across 7 bases. CDR3 coding DNA: TGTGCCAGCAGCCTTAGACTAGCCCCTACCTACGAGCAGTACTTC. Translated, it gives CASSLRLAPTYEQYF.